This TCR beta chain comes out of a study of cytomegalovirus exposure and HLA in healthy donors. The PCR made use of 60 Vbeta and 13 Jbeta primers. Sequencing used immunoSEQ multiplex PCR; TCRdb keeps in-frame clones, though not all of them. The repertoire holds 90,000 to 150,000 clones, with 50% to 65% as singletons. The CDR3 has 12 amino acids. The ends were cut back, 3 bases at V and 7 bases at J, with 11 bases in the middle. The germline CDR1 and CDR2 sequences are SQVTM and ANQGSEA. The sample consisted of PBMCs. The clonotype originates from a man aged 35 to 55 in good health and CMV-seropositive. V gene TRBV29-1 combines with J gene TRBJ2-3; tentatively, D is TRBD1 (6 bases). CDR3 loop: CSVDRDIYTQYF. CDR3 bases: TGCAGCGTTGACCGGGACATCTATACGCAGTATTTT.